This TCR beta chain originates from a study of CD8 T cells in Susac syndrome. An amount of RNA that ranged from roughly 0.5 to 1 ug was reverse transcribed with random hexamers. MiXCR, run by TCRdb on the immunoSEQ multiplex PCR reads, gives a single entry per CDR3 protein. The sample contains tens of thousands of distinct CDR3 sequences, 85% to 95% of which appear only once. Deletions cut 7 bases from V and 9 bases from J, with 2 bases between. Germline V gene lookup returns CDR1 SGDLS and CDR2 YYNGEE. The CDR3 length is 9 residues. The sequencing input was CD4+ T cells from PBMCs. This clonotype was obtained from a human donor with Susac syndrome. V gene TRBV9 combines with J gene TRBJ1-6; D is unclear. Here the CDR3 reads CASGSPLHF. As DNA, the CDR3 is TGTGCCAGCGGTTCACCCCTCCACTTT.